This is a list of T cell receptor beta chains from one sample in a study of T cell repertoires in cytomegalovirus infection. One entry per CDR3 protein results from TCRdb running MiXCR on the reads. The sample lists some 800,000 distinct CDR3 sequences; about 31% were seen once. Antigens of these TCRs are unknown. The sample here was cultured CD8+ T cells from PBMCs, taken from culture after CMV antigen stimulation. These receptors came from a human donor in good health (CMV status not recorded). Some clones in this sample may be carry-over from other donors' samples. Each CDR3 is given with its conserved first and last residue. A D gene is named only where the DNA matches it firmly. Expanded clones are given a class, and other clones once, few, many or no size at all.

NA	many	TRBV7-8	19	TRBJ1-6	TGTGCCAGCAGCTTAGAGGGTTCTATCGACTCCCCCTATAATTCACCCCTCCACTTT	CASSLEGSIDSPYNSPLHF
NA	many	TRBV12-3/TRBV12-4	15	TRBJ1-5	TGTGCCAGCAGTTTTTCTGCATCGGAGTATCGGCCCCAGCATTTT	CASSFSASEYRPQHF
NA	NA	TRBV6-5	14	TRBJ1-1	TGTGCCAGCAGTTACGCAGGGTTGGGCACTGAAGCTTTCTTT	CASSYAGLGTEAFF
NA	NA	TRBV4-1	16	TRBJ2-3	TGCGCCAGCAGCCCCTTAGCGGCGTCTAGCACAGATACGCAGTATTTT	CASSPLAASSTDTQYF
TRBD2	NA	TRBV7-6	15	TRBJ2-3	TGTGCCAGCAGCTTAAAAAGCGGGGGGCCTGATACGCAGTATTTT	CASSLKSGGPDTQYF
TRBD1	NA	TRBV6-6	19	TRBJ2-6	TGTGCCGGCAGTTGGGGAGAATGGGACAGGGCCTCTGGGGCCAACGTCCTGACTTTC	CAGSWGEWDRASGANVLTF
TRBD2	few	TRBV4-2	16	TRBJ2-7	TGTGCCAGCAGCCAAGGGACTAGCGGGGGGCTCTACGAGCAGTACTTC	CASSQGTSGGLYEQYF
TRBD2	NA	TRBV27	17	TRBJ2-1	TGTGCCAGCAGTTCCTCACTAGCGGGGGGGCCAAACAATGAGCAGTTCTTC	CASSSSLAGGPNNEQFF
NA	NA	TRBV4-2	14	TRBJ2-3	TGTGCCAGCAGCCAGGCTCTCGGGACAGATACGCAGTATTTT	CASSQALGTDTQYF
NA	few	TRBV6-1	15	TRBJ2-3	TGTGCCAGCACCGAACGGCAGAGATTCACAGATACGCAGTATTTT	CASTERQRFTDTQYF
TRBD1	NA	TRBV6-2/TRBV6-3	13	TRBJ1-2	TGTGCCAGCAGTGGACAGGGGAACTATGGCAACACCTTC	CASSGQGNYGNTF
NA	NA	TRBV4-1	14	TRBJ1-2	TGTGCCAGCAGCCAAGAGGAGGAAGGAGGTGGCTACACCTTC	CASSQEEEGGGYTF
TRBD2	NA	TRBV2	16	TRBJ2-5	TGTGCCAGCTCTCTGCGGGGGGGGGTCATAGGAGAGACCCAGTACTTC	CASSLRGGVIGETQYF
NA	many	TRBV6-1	14	TRBJ1-6	TGTGCCAGCACTCCTAGGGGGGCAATTTCACCCCTCCACTTT	CASTPRGAISPLHF
NA	NA	TRBV15	13	TRBJ1-4	TGTGCCACCAGCGCACCACCCATTGAAAAACTGTTTTTT	CATSAPPIEKLFF
NA	NA	TRBV27	15	TRBJ2-1	TGTGCCAGCAGTTTAGCCAGCGGGCCTATCAATGAGCAGTTCTTC	CASSLASGPINEQFF
TRBD1	many	TRBV6-5	15	TRBJ1-1	TGTGCCAGCAGTTACTCGGACAGGGGGGGCACTGAAGCTTTCTTT	CASSYSDRGGTEAFF
TRBD2	NA	TRBV5-1	15	TRBJ2-3	TGCGCCAGCAGGACTCGCGGGGGGGGCACAGATACGCAGTATTTT	CASRTRGGGTDTQYF
NA	NA	TRBV6-2/TRBV6-3	16	TRBJ1-5	TGTGCCAGTAATTCGAGGTCGGGACCGATAGATCAGCCCCAGCATTTT	CASNSRSGPIDQPQHF
NA	few	TRBV6-2/TRBV6-3	15	TRBJ2-5	TGTGCCAGCAGTTACTCGATGGGGTACCAAGAGACCCAGTACTTC	CASSYSMGYQETQYF
NA	many	TRBV7-3	16	TRBJ1-1	TGTGCCAGCAGCTTAACTCCAGGATTAGAGGACACTGAAGCTTTCTTT	CASSLTPGLEDTEAFF
TRBD1	NA	TRBV6-5	14	TRBJ1-2	TGTGCCAGCAGTCCCGGGACAGGGGTTGGTGGCTACACCTTC	CASSPGTGVGGYTF
NA	NA	TRBV7-3	15	TRBJ2-5	TGTGCCAGCAGCTCTCCGTCCGACAGGAAAGAGACCCAGTACTTC	CASSSPSDRKETQYF
NA	few	TRBV14	13	TRBJ2-1	TGTGCCAGCAGCCACTCCTTTCTCAATGAGCAGTTCTTC	CASSHSFLNEQFF
NA	NA	TRBV19	16	TRBJ1-3	TGTGCCAGTACCGCCAGCTCACGCATCTCTGGAAACACCATATATTTT	CASTASSRISGNTIYF
NA	NA	TRBV7-8	14	TRBJ2-7	TGTGCCAGCGCCCTACGGGGGCCTTCCTACGAGCAGTACTTC	CASALRGPSYEQYF
NA	many	TRBV10-3	13	TRBJ1-1	TGTGCCATCAGATGGACGGACGACACTGAAGCTTTCTTT	CAIRWTDDTEAFF